The 13 T cell receptor beta chains below all came from one sample that was sequenced in a study of blood T cell repertoires in COVID-19. Method: immunoSEQ multiplex PCR; TCRdb's copy keeps in-frame clones and lacks some. The sample has approximately 310,000 clones, over 75% seen once. Source material: PBMCs or T cells enriched from blood (not recorded which). Every receptor here comes from a man aged 25 to 40 who had recovered from COVID-19.

The V call is TRBV6-5, the J call TRBJ1-1; possible D gene TRBD1, 5 bases. The CDR3 totals 13 residues. Per germline, CDR1 MNHEY and CDR2 SVGAGI. V was cut by 6 bases and J by 5 bases, with 13 bases left in between. The CDR3 loop is CASSYRQGTEAFF. Here the CDR3 DNA reads TGTGCCAGCAGCTACCGGCAGGGTACTGAAGCTTTCTTT.

V and J are TRBV5-5 and TRBJ1-4; D is perhaps TRBD1 (6 bases). Trimming took off 1 base at V and 8 bases at J, with 12 bases between the two ends. CDR1 and CDR2 (germline): SGHKS, YYEKEE (reference sequence). The length of the CDR3 is 14 residues. Written as DNA, the CDR3 is TGTGCCAGCAGCTTGACAGGGTCAGCGGAAAAACTGTTTTTT. This encodes CASSLTGSAEKLFF.

This chain connects TRBV5-6 to TRBJ1-5; 7 positions agree with TRBD1. CDR1 is SGHDT and CDR2 is YYEEEE in the germline V gene. The CDR3 covers 15 residues. V was pared by 3 bases and J by 5 bases, with 8 bases of the junction left unmatched. The CDR3 loop reads CASSSYQGGDQPQHF. The CDR3 coding sequence is TGTGCCAGCAGCTCGTATCAGGGGGGTGATCAGCCCCAGCATTTT.

A single count supports this clone. The gene calls are TRBV10-3 and TRBJ2-2; the D gene is possibly TRBD2 (5 bases). The CDR3 has 15 amino acids. Germline V gene data show CDR1 as ENHRY and CDR2 as SYGVKD. V was clipped by 0 bases and J by 6 bases, with 11 bases between them. CDR3 residues: CAISESLPSSGELFF. As DNA, the CDR3 is TGTGCCATCAGTGAGTCTTTGCCTAGCTCCGGGGAGCTGTTTTTT.

The chain carries TRBV9 and TRBJ2-7; no definite D call. V shed 3 bases and J shed 6 bases, with 16 bases lying between them. This CDR3 has 14 residues. Germline V gene data show CDR1 as SGDLS and CDR2 as YYNGEE. The CDR3 spells CASSAEVVLGEQYF. In DNA, the CDR3 is TGTGCCAGCAGCGCCGAGGTGGTTTTAGGCGAGCAGTACTTC.

The V and J genes are TRBV7-9 and TRBJ1-2; 8 bases line up with TRBD1. CDR1 is SEHNR and CDR2 is FQNEAQ in the germline V gene (reference sequence). The CDR3 totals 15 residues. Germline trimming cut 2 bases from V and 3 bases from J; bases unmatched to any gene: 5. The CDR3 loop reads CASSLSDREDYGYTF. Written as DNA, the CDR3 is TGTGCCAGCAGCTTATCGGACAGGGAAGACTATGGCTACACCTTC. Using reference TRBV7-9 and TRBJ1-2 for the parts outside the CDR3, the full variable domain is DTGVSQNPRHKITKRGQNVTFRCDPISEHNRLYWYRQTLGQGPEFLTYFQNEAQLEKSRLLSDRFSAERPKGSFSTLEIQRTEQGDSAMYLCASSLSDREDYGYTFGSGTRLTVV.

This chain connects TRBV15 to TRBJ1-5; possible D gene TRBD1, 5 bases. CDR1 is LNHNV, CDR2 YYDKDF, per germline (reference sequence). The CDR3 runs to 14 residues. The ends were cut back, 0 bases at V and 10 bases at J, with 13 bases in the middle. DNA for the CDR3: TGTGCCACCAGCAGAGATAGGGTCCAGGGTCCCCAGCATTTT. It is translated as CATSRDRVQGPQHF.

The chain joins TRBV12-3 or TRBV12-4 to TRBJ2-1; D is unclear. The length of the CDR3 is 13 residues. Trimming left V 8 bases short and J 8 bases short, with 16 bases between. CDR3 DNA sequence: TGTGCCAGCTTGAGCGTCTATAACGATGAGCAGTTCTTC. It codes for CASLSVYNDEQFF.

The V and J genes are TRBV2 and TRBJ1-3; no reliable D call. The germline CDR1 and CDR2 sequences are SNHLY and FYNNEI. V was shortened by 3 bases and J by 0 bases, with 9 bases between the two germline ends. There are 15 residues in the CDR3. In DNA form, the CDR3 reads TGTGCCAGCAGTGATAGTCCCTACTCTGGAAACACCATATATTTT. The encoded protein is CASSDSPYSGNTIYF. Based on the CDR3 plus reference TRBV2 and TRBJ1-3, the full variable domain is EPEVTQTPSHQVTQMGQEVILRCVPISNHLYFYWYRQILGQKVEFLVSFYNNEISEKSEIFDDQFSVERPDGSNFTLKIRSTKLEDSAMYFCASSDSPYSGNTIYFGEGSWLTVV.

This clone appeared once. The chain carries TRBV19 and TRBJ1-5; D is possibly TRBD1 (5 bases). CDR1 LNHDA and CDR2 SQIVND come from the germline V gene (reference sequence). The CDR3 length is 15 residues. The V end was cut by 7 bases, the J end by 2 bases, with 15 bases between. CDR3 nucleotide sequence: TGTGCCAGTAATGGGTCAGGGAAGGGCAATCAGCCCCAGCATTTT. This translates into CASNGSGKGNQPQHF.

The V and J genes are TRBV6-6 and TRBJ1-4; 7 nucleotides align to TRBD1. Germline CDR1 and CDR2: MNHNY and SVGAGI (reference sequence). The CDR3 totals 13 residues. V dropped 6 bases and J dropped 7; count of bases not matched to a gene: 5. The CDR3 DNA reads TGTGCCAGCAGCCAGACAGGGCTTGAAAAACTGTTTTTT. It is translated as CASSQTGLEKLFF.

The gene calls are TRBV27 and TRBJ2-1; D might be TRBD2 (6 bases). Germline V gene data show CDR1 as MNHEY and CDR2 as SMNVEV (reference sequence). V lost 6 bases and J lost 0, with 12 bases in between. This CDR3 region has 15 residues. CDR3 bases: TGTGCCAGCAGCCCCCTGACTAGCTCCTACAATGAGCAGTTCTTC. Translating it yields CASSPLTSSYNEQFF.

This clone was counted ten times or more. The CDR3 spells CSVGQGGNTIYF. CDR3 nucleotide sequence: TGCAGCGTTGGACAGGGTGGAAACACCATATATTTT. V usage is TRBV29-1 and J usage is TRBJ1-3; TRBD1 aligns across 7 bases. V lost 4 bases and J lost 3; bases outside the gene matches: 0. This CDR3 contains 12 residues. Germline V lookup: CDR1 SQVTM, CDR2 ANQGSEA.